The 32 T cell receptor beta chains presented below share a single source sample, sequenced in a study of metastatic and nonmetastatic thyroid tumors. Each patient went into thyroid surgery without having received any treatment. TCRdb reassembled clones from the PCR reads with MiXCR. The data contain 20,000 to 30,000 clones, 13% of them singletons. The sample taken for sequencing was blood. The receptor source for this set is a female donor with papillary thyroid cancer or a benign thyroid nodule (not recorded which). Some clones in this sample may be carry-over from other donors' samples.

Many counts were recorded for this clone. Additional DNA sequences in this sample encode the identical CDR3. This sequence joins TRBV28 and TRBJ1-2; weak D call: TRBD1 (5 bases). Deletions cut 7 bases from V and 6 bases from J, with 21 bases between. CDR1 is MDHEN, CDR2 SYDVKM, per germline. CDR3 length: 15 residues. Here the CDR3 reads CASTHAVGQGHGYTF. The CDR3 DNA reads TGTGCCAGCACCCATGCCGTCGGGCAGGGTCATGGCTACACCTTC.

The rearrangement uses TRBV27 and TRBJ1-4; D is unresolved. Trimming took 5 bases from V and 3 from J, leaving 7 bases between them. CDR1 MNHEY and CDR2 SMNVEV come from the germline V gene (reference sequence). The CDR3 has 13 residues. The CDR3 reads CASSPGANEKLFF. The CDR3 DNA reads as TGTGCCAGCAGTCCCGGTGCTAATGAAAAACTGTTTTTT.

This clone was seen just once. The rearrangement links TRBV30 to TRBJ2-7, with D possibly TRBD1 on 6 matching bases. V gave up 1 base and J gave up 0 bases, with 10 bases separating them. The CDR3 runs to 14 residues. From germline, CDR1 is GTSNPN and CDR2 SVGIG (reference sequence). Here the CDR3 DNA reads TGTGCCTGGAGTGCCTGGGACATCTCCTACGAGCAGTACTTC. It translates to CAWSAWDISYEQYF.

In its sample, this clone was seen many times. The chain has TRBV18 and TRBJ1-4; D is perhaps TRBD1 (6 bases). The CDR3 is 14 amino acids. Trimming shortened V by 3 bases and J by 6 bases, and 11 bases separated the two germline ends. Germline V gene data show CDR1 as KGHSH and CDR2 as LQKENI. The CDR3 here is CASSPRYRDEKLFF. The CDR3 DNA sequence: TGTGCCAGCTCACCGCGGTACAGGGATGAAAAACTGTTTTTT.

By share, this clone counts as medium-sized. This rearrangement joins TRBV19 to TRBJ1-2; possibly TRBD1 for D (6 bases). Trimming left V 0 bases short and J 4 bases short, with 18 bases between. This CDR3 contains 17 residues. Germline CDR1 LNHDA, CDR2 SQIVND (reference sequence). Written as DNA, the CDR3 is TGTGCCAGTAGTATAGATGTGACCAGGGGAGGATCCTATGGCTACACCTTC. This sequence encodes CASSIDVTRGGSYGYTF.

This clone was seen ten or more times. Here the CDR3 reads CASSQHLSGGTLNTEAFF. In DNA, the CDR3 is TGCGCCAGCAGCCAGCATCTTTCCGGGGGGACCCTGAACACTGAAGCTTTCTTT. This sequence joins TRBV4-1 and TRBJ1-1; tentatively, D is TRBD1 (5 bases). From germline, CDR1 is MGHRA and CDR2 YSYEKL. The CDR3 is 18 amino acids. Trimming stripped 3 bases from V and 0 bases from J, with 20 bases between.

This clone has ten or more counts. CDR3 sequence: CASRQGRGIYGYTF. Written as DNA, the CDR3 is TGTGCCAGCAGACAAGGACGGGGAATCTATGGCTACACCTTC. This chain connects TRBV13 to TRBJ1-2; D is undetermined. Germline CDR1 PRHDT, CDR2 FYEKMQ (reference sequence). This CDR3 is 14 amino acids long. Trimming removed 6 bases at V and 4 bases at J, with 15 bases between.

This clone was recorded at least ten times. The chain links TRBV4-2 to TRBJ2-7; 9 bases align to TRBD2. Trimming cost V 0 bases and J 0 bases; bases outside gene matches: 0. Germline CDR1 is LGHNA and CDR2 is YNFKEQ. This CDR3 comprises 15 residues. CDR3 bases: TGTGCCAGCAGCCAAGATAGCGGGAGCTCCTACGAGCAGTACTTC. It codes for CASSQDSGSSYEQYF.

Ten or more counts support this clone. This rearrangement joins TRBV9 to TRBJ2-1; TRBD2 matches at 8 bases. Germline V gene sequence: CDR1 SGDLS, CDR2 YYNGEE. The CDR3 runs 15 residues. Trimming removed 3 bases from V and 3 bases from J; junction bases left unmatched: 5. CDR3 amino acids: CASSDSGTHYNEQFF. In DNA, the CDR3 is TGTGCCAGCAGCGATAGCGGGACCCACTACAATGAGCAGTTCTTC.

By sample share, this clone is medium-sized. The CDR3 loop reads CSARPRDSSYEQYF. DNA for the CDR3: TGCAGTGCTAGGCCCCGGGACAGCTCCTACGAGCAGTACTTC. V usage is TRBV20-1 and J usage is TRBJ2-7; 7 bases match TRBD1. Germline CDR1 reads DFQATT; CDR2 reads SNEGSKA (reference sequence). Losses at the gene ends were 3 bases for V and 0 bases for J; bases not matched to a gene: 5. CDR3 length: 14 residues.

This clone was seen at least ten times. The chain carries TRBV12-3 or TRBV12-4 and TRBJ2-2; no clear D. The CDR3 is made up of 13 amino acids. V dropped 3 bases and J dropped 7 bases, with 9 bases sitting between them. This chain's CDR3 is CASSFVDGGELFF. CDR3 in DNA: TGTGCCAGCAGTTTCGTAGACGGCGGGGAGCTGTTTTTT.

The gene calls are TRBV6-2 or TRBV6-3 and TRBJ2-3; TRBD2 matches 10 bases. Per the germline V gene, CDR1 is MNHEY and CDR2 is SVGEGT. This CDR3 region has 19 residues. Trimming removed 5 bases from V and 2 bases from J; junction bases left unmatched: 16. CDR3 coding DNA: TGTGCCAGCAGTCTTCCCTTCGCCGGGACTAGCGTTTTCACAGATACGCAGTATTTT. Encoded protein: CASSLPFAGTSVFTDTQYF.

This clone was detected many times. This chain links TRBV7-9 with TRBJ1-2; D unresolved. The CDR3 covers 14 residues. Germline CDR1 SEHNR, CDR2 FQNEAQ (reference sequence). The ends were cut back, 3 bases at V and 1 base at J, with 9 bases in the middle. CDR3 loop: CASSLGSRNYGYTF. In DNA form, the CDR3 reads TGTGCCAGCAGCTTGGGGTCGCGTAACTATGGCTACACCTTC.

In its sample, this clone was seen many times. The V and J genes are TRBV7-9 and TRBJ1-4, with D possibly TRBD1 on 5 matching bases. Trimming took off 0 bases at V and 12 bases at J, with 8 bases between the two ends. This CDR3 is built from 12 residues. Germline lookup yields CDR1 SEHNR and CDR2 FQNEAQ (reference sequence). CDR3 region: CASSLAGRELFF. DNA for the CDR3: TGTGCCAGCAGCTTAGCGGGGCGGGAACTGTTTTTT.

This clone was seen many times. CDR3: CASSLSGTGPSYEQYF. Written as DNA, the CDR3 is TGTGCCAGCAGCTTATCCGGGACAGGGCCCTCCTACGAGCAGTACTTC. The chain joins TRBV7-8 to TRBJ2-7, with TRBD1 identical over 9 bases. Germline V gene lookup returns CDR1 SGHVS and CDR2 FQNEAQ. This CDR3 region has 16 residues. Trimming removed 2 bases from V and 0 bases from J; junction bases left unmatched: 5.

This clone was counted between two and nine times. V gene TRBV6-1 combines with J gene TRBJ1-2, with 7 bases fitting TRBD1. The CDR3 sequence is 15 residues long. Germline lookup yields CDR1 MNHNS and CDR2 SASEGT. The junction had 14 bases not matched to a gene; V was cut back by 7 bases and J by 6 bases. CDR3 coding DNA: TGTGCCAGCACCTATACCCCCGGACAGGCTAATGGCTACACCTTC. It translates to CASTYTPGQANGYTF.

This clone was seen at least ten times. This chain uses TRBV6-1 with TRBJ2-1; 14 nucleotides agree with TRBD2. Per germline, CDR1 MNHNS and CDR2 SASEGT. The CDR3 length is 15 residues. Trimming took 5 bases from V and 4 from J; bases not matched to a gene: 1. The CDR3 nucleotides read TGTGCCAGCAGTCGACTAGCGGGAGGGTACAATGAGCAGTTCTTC. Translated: CASSRLAGGYNEQFF.

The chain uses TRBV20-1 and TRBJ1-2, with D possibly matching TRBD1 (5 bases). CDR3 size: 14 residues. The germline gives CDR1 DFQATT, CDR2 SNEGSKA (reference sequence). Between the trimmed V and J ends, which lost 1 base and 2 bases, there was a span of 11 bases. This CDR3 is CSARAEGRNYGYTF. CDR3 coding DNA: TGCAGTGCTAGAGCTGAGGGGCGCAACTATGGCTACACCTTC.

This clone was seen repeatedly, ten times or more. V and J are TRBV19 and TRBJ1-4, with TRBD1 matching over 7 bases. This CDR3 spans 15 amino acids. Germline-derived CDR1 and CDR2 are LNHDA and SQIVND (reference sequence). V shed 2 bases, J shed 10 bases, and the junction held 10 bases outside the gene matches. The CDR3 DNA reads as TGTGCCAGTAGTATAAAGACAGGGAAGCGAGGAAAACTGTTTTTT. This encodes CASSIKTGKRGKLFF.

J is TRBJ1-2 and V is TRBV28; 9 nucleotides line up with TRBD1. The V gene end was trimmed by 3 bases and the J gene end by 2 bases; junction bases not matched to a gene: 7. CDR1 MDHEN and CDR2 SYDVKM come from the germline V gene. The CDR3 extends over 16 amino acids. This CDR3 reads CASSFRDRAVNYGYTF. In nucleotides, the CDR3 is TGTGCCAGCAGTTTTCGGGACAGGGCAGTAAACTATGGCTACACCTTC.

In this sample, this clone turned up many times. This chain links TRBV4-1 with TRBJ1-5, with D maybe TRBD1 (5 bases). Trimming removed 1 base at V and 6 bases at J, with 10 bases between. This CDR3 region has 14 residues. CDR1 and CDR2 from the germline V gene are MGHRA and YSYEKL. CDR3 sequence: CASSQGGAGQPQHF. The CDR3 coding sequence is TGCGCCAGCAGCCAAGGCGGGGCCGGTCAGCCCCAGCATTTT.

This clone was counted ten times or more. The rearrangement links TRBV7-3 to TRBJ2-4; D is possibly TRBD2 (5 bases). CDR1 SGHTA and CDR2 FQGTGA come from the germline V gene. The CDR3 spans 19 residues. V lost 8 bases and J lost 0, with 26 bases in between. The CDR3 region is CASGLTPGAADEAKNIQYF. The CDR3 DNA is TGTGCCAGCGGACTCACCCCCGGAGCGGCGGATGAAGCCAAAAACATTCAGTACTTC.

The CDR3 region is CAWSSLPSLYEQYF. CDR3 DNA sequence: TGTGCCTGGTCGAGTCTTCCCTCTCTCTACGAGCAGTACTTC. This chain joins TRBV30 and TRBJ2-7; D call uncertain. The germline V and J ends were trimmed by 5 bases and 3 bases, with 17 bases remaining between them. From germline, CDR1 is GTSNPN and CDR2 SVGIG (reference sequence). The CDR3 loop spans 14 amino acids.

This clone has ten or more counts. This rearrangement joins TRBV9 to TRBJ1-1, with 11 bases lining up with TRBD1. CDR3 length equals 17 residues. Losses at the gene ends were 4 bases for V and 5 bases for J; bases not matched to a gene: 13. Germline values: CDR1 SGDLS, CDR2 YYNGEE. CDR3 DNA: TGTGCCAGCAGCCCGAGGACAGGGGGCGCGGAAGGAACTGAAGCTTTCTTT. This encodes CASSPRTGGAEGTEAFF.

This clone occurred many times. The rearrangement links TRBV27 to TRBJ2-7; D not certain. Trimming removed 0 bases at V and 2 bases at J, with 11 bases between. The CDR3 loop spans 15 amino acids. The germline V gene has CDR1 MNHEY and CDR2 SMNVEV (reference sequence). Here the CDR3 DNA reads TGTGCCAGCAGTTTATCGTCCGGGCTTCCCTACGAGCAGTACTTC. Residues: CASSLSSGLPYEQYF.

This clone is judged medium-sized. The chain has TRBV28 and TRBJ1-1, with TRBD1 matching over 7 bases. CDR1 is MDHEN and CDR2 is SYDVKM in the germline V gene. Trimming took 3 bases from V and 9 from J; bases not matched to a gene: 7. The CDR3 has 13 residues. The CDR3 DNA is TGTGCCAGCAGTTTTAGTACGGGACAGAAAGCTTTCTTT. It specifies CASSFSTGQKAFF.

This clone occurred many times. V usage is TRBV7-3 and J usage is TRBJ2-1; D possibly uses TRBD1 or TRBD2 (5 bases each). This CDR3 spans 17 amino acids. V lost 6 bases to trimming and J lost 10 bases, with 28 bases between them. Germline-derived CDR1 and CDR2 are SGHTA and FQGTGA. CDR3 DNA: TGTGCCAGCAGTCCAAAAGGTGGGGCAGGCCGGCGCGGGGAGCAGTTCTTC. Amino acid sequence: CASSPKGGAGRRGEQFF.

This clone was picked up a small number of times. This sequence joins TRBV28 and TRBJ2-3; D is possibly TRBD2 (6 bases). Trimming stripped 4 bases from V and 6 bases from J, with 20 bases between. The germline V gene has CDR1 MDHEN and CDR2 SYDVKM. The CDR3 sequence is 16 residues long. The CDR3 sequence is CASSSSGAPRGDTQYF. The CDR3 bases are TGTGCCAGCAGTTCTTCTGGGGCACCACGGGGGGATACGCAGTATTTT.

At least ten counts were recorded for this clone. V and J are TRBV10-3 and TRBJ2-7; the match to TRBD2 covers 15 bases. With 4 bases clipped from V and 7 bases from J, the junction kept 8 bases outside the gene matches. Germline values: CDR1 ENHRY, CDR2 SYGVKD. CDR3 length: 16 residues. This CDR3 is CAISASGLAGGGEQYF. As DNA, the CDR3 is TGTGCCATCAGTGCTTCGGGACTAGCGGGAGGCGGGGAGCAGTACTTC.

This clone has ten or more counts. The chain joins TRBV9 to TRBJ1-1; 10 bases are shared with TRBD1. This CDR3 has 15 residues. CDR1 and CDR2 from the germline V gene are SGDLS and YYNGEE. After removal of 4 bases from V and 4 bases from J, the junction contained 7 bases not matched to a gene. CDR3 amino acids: CASSKLGQGSTEAFF. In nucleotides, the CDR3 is TGTGCCAGCAGCAAACTGGGACAGGGGAGCACTGAAGCTTTCTTT.

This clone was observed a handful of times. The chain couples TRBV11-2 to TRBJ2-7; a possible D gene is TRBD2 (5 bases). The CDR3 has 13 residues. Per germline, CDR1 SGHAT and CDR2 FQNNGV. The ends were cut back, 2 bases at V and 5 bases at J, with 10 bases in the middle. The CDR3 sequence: CASSLLGVNEQYF. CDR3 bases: TGTGCCAGCAGCTTATTGGGAGTAAACGAGCAGTACTTC.

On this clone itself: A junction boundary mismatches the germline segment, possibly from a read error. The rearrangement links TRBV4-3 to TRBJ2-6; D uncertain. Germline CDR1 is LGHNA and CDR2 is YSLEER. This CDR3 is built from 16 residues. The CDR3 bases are TGCGCCAGCAGCCAAGGGGTAGTCTCTGGGTCCAACGTCCTGACTTTC. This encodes CASSQGVVSGSNVLTF.